The clone carrying this T cell receptor (beta chain) was recorded at least ten times. Its antigen is not identified. This sample is part of a study of T cells in Graves' hyperthyroidism and ophthalmopathy. Study observations and caveats: The model forecast ophthalmopathy, anticipating it by a median around 6.9 months before onset. Blood shared most expanded thyroid clonotypes above 0.001.

Researchers took RNA transcripts and amplified the TCR beta CDR3 regions from them. Using the HTBI primer set, a first-round RT-PCR was run on the TCR CDR3. A single record per CDR3 protein comes from TCRdb applying MiXCR to the multiplex PCR reads. The sample lists about 400,000 distinct CDR3 sequences, 15% to 17% occurring once. With 1 base removed from V and 7 bases from J, the gap between germline ends came to 13 bases. Germline values: CDR1 MGHRA, CDR2 YSYEKL. This CDR3 has 14 amino acids. It was uncontrolled infection, other autoimmune disease, pregnancy or lactation that excluded patients. The sequenced sample was blood. This receptor was identified in a woman younger than 35 with Graves' hyperthyroidism. The chain links TRBV4-1 to TRBJ1-2, with D possibly TRBD1 on 5 matching bases. CDR3 nucleotide sequence: TGCGCCAGCAGCCAAGGAGGGACTTCGGGTGGCTACACCTTC. Translating it yields CASSQGGTSGGYTF.